These 4 T cell receptor beta chains came from one sample sequenced in a study of PD-L1 blockade in urothelial cancer. Repertoires were generated with immunoSEQ multiplex PCR, while TCRdb's copy carries only in-frame clones and drops some. The sample includes some 89,000 clones, approximately 87% of them seen just once. Time point meaning: pretreatment peripheral blood. The sample here was PBMCs, taken around atezolizumab (anti-PD-L1) treatment. The receptors shown here come from a man aged 55 to 70 with urothelial cancer.

The chain recombines TRBV30 with TRBJ2-5; 8 nucleotides agree with TRBD1. The CDR3 length is 12 residues. V dropped 4 bases and J dropped 3; count of bases not matched to a gene: 1. CDR1 GTSNPN and CDR2 SVGIG come from the germline V gene (reference sequence). The CDR3 nucleotides read TGTGCCTGGAAGACAGGGGAAGAGACCCAGTACTTC. Translated, it gives CAWKTGEETQYF.

The V and J genes are TRBV13 and TRBJ2-7, with D tentatively TRBD1 (6 bases). Germline values: CDR1 PRHDT, CDR2 FYEKMQ (reference sequence). This CDR3 has 17 residues. V was clipped by 4 bases and J by 3 bases, with 22 bases between them. For the CDR3, the DNA is TGTGCCAGCAGCTCGGCAGGGGTCGTTCAAACCCACTACGAGCAGTACTTC. This sequence encodes CASSSAGVVQTHYEQYF.

This chain uses TRBV18 with TRBJ2-1; 14 bases match TRBD2. The germline V gene encodes CDR1 KGHSH and CDR2 LQKENI. V lost 4 bases and J lost 4; bases outside the gene matches: 6. CDR3 length equals 17 residues. The DNA for the CDR3 is TGTGCCAGCTCACTGGGACTAGCGGGAGTGGAGTACAATGAGCAGTTCTTC. Its translation is CASSLGLAGVEYNEQFF. Supplemented by reference TRBV18 and TRBJ2-1, the full variable domain reads NAGVMQNPRHLVRRRGQEARLRCSPMKGHSHVYWYRQLPEEGLKFMVYLQKENIIDESGMPKERFSAEFPKEGPSILRIQQVVRGDSAAYFCASSLGLAGVEYNEQFFGPGTRLTVL.

The V call is TRBV30, the J call TRBJ2-2; weak D call: TRBD2 (6 bases). This CDR3 region has 10 residues. V dropped 6 bases and J dropped 7 bases, with 6 bases sitting between them. CDR1 GTSNPN and CDR2 SVGIG come from the germline V gene (reference sequence). The CDR3: CACGSGELFF. The CDR3, as DNA: TGTGCCTGCGGGAGCGGGGAGCTGTTTTTT.